The clone carrying this TCR beta chain was picked up a small number of times. The antigen is unknown. The treatment denotes: roughly 10-day PBMC culture with coronavirus spike peptide pools or control peptides (ViraFEST assay). Sequencing of cultured CD4+ T cell DNA used the Oncomine TCR Beta short-read assay. TCRdb re-called the PCR reads with MiXCR, one entry per CDR3 protein. The sample yields 20,000 or so distinct CDR3 sequences, around a quarter seen once. This sample is part of a study of vaccination and CD4 T cells after COVID-19. Germline V lookup: CDR1 SEHNR, CDR2 FQNEAQ (reference sequence). The CDR3 loop spans 13 amino acids. J was trimmed by 8 bases and V by 7 bases; bases with no gene match: 5.

The rearrangement uses TRBV7-9 and TRBJ1-4; TRBD1 agrees at 9 bases. Material: cultured CD4+ T cells from blood. This clonotype was obtained from a human donor with COVID-19. The CDR3 spells CASIPGQGEKLFF. CDR3 nucleotides: TGTGCCAGCATCCCGGGACAGGGCGAAAAACTGTTTTTT.